Presented here are 27 T cell receptor beta chains from one specimen sequenced in a study of technical replicates of blood from a few donors. Profiling relied on immunoSEQ multiplex PCR, and the TCRdb table lists in-frame clones only, not all of them. The sample holds about 70,000 clones, about 94% seen once. What was sequenced was T cells isolated from PBMCs. Every receptor here comes from a human donor in good health.

This clone showed up just once. This sequence joins TRBV6-5 and TRBJ1-5; 7 nucleotides align to TRBD1. The CDR3 runs to 15 residues. Germline CDR1 is MNHEY and CDR2 is SVGAGI. V shed 5 bases and J 3 bases; nucleotides not matched to a gene: 7. In nucleotides, the CDR3 is TGTGCCAGCAGTCCAGCCGGGACAGACAATCAGCCCCAGCATTTT. Protein: CASSPAGTDNQPQHF.

The count of this clone is one. CDR3 sequence reads: CASRATGGGYTF. The CDR3, as DNA: TGTGCCAGCAGGGCGACAGGGGGTGGCTACACCTTC. The chain employs TRBV6-1 and TRBJ1-2; 9 bases match TRBD1. V lost 6 bases, J lost 7 bases, and 3 bases stayed unmatched. Germline V gene lookup returns CDR1 MNHNS and CDR2 SASEGT. This CDR3 contains 12 residues.

The chain links TRBV15 to TRBJ2-1; 7 bases line up with TRBD2. In germline, CDR1 is LNHNV, CDR2 YYDKDF (reference sequence). After removal of 3 bases from V and 4 bases from J, the junction contained 15 bases not matched to a gene. This CDR3 region has 18 residues. The CDR3 loop is CATSSNQYGLVEYNEQFF. The CDR3 DNA reads as TGTGCCACCAGCAGTAATCAATACGGACTAGTAGAGTACAATGAGCAGTTCTTC.

This sequence joins TRBV10-3 and TRBJ2-3; D ambiguous. Per the germline V gene, CDR1 is ENHRY and CDR2 is SYGVKD. Trimming stripped 2 bases from V and 3 bases from J, with 6 bases between. The CDR3 is made up of 13 amino acids. The CDR3 loop is CAISEGVTDTQYF. The CDR3 bases are TGTGCCATCAGTGAGGGAGTAACAGATACGCAGTATTTT.

This clone was recorded only once. The gene calls are TRBV5-1 and TRBJ1-4; no clear D gene. Germline values: CDR1 SGHRS, CDR2 YFSETQ. The germline V and J ends were trimmed by 2 bases and 5 bases, with 13 bases remaining between them. CDR3 length equals 15 residues. The CDR3 bases are TGCGCCAGCAGCTTAACCCGGGTCCAGAATGAAAAACTGTTTTTT. Its protein is CASSLTRVQNEKLFF.

The rearrangement uses TRBV11-2 and TRBJ1-2; D unresolved. V dropped 7 bases and J dropped 3 bases, with 12 bases sitting between them. Germline loops: CDR1 SGHAT, CDR2 FQNNGV. This CDR3 is 13 amino acids long. Written as DNA, the CDR3 is TGTGCCAGCACCCCCACCGGGGACTATGGCTACACCTTC. This gives the protein CASTPTGDYGYTF.

The chain employs TRBV4-2 and TRBJ2-1, with 8 bases matching TRBD2. Germline V CDR1 and CDR2: LGHNA, YNFKEQ. The CDR3 has 14 residues. V was pared by 7 bases and J by 8 bases, with 10 bases of the junction left unmatched. The CDR3 sequence is CASKRSGSRDEQFF. CDR3 DNA: TGTGCCAGCAAACGGAGCGGGAGTAGGGATGAGCAGTTCTTC.

This clone was observed a few times. CDR3 DNA sequence: TGTGCCAGCACCCTTAGATGGAACACCGGGGAGCTGTTTTTT. Protein sequence: CASTLRWNTGELFF. This chain links TRBV2 with TRBJ2-2; no firm D call. The CDR3 extends over 14 amino acids. CDR1 and CDR2 (germline): SNHLY, FYNNEI. The V end lost 7 bases, the J end lost 1 base, and 10 bases lay between the germline ends.

This chain links TRBV4-1 with TRBJ2-3; 12 bases fit TRBD2. CDR3 length: 15 residues. The V and J ends lost 4 bases and 4 bases, in that order; junction bases with no gene match: 3. Germline loops: CDR1 MGHRA, CDR2 YSYEKL. The CDR3 sequence: CASSPTSGSADTQYF. DNA for the CDR3: TGCGCCAGCAGCCCGACTAGCGGGAGCGCAGATACGCAGTATTTT.

The chain is built from TRBV5-8 and TRBJ2-5, with a weak D call TRBD1 (6 bases). The germline V and J ends were trimmed by 0 bases and 5 bases, with 8 bases remaining between them. This CDR3 contains 13 residues. The germline V gene encodes CDR1 SGHTS and CDR2 YDEGEE. The CDR3 DNA is TGTGCCAGCAGCTTGGCAGGGGTGGAGACCCAGTACTTC. Its protein product is CASSLAGVETQYF.

The chain carries TRBV19 and TRBJ1-1; D is ambiguous. The CDR3 totals 15 residues. In germline, CDR1 is LNHDA, CDR2 SQIVND (reference sequence). Trimming stripped 5 bases from V and 0 bases from J, with 13 bases between. CDR3 sequence reads: CASSPDIRLNTEAFF. The CDR3 DNA is TGTGCCAGTAGTCCCGACATCAGACTGAACACTGAAGCTTTCTTT.

The chain recombines TRBV7-3 with TRBJ2-7; D might be TRBD2 (6 bases). The germline V and J ends were trimmed by 4 bases and 5 bases, with 18 bases remaining between them. This CDR3 region has 15 residues. Germline V gives CDR1 SGHTA, CDR2 FQGTGA. CDR3: CASSSVGGNGDEQYF. DNA for the CDR3: TGTGCCAGCAGCTCCGTCGGGGGTAATGGGGACGAGCAGTACTTC.

The rearrangement uses TRBV5-1 and TRBJ1-2; maybe TRBD1 (6 bases). The germline V and J ends were trimmed by 6 bases and 6 bases, with 15 bases remaining between them. The CDR3 length is 13 residues. Germline CDR1 and CDR2: SGHRS and YFSETQ. The CDR3 DNA reads as TGCGCCAGCAATCCTGGGGACATTAATGGCTACACCTTC. As protein: CASNPGDINGYTF.

CDR3 sequence reads: CASSLTPVEKLFF. The CDR3 DNA reads TGTGCCAGCAGCTTAACCCCAGTGGAAAAACTGTTTTTT. The chain couples TRBV7-9 to TRBJ1-4; D remains ambiguous. The length of the CDR3 is 13 residues. Germline-derived CDR1 and CDR2 are SEHNR and FQNEAQ (reference sequence). The germline V and J ends were trimmed by 2 bases and 8 bases, with 9 bases remaining between them.

The rearrangement links TRBV5-4 to TRBJ2-3; D may be TRBD2 (6 bases). The germline V and J ends were trimmed by 1 base and 5 bases, with 17 bases remaining between them. Germline values: CDR1 SGHNT, CDR2 YYREEE (reference sequence). The CDR3 extends over 16 amino acids. CDR3 nucleotides: TGTGCCAGCAGCTTGATGTCACTGACGGGAGTAGATACGCAGTATTTT. This codes for CASSLMSLTGVDTQYF. The variable domain in full, with the rest retrieved from reference TRBV5-4 and TRBJ2-3, is ETGVTQSPTHLIKTRGQQVTLRCSSQSGHNTVSWYQQALGQGPQFIFQYYREEENGRGNFPPRFSGLQFPNYSSELNVNALELDDSALYLCASSLMSLTGVDTQYFGPGTRLTVL.

The chain joins TRBV4-2 to TRBJ2-1; D uncertain. This CDR3 has 15 amino acids. The V gene's germline CDR1 is LGHNA and CDR2 YNFKEQ. Trimming shortened V by 2 bases and J by 6 bases, and 14 bases separated the two germline ends. This chain's CDR3 is CASSQKMSVFNEQFF. In DNA form, the CDR3 reads TGTGCCAGCAGCCAAAAAATGAGCGTATTCAATGAGCAGTTCTTC.

This chain links TRBV11-2 with TRBJ2-7; TRBD2 matches at 9 bases. J lost 9 bases, V lost 0 bases, and 6 bases had no gene match. Germline V gene lookup returns CDR1 SGHAT and CDR2 FQNNGV. CDR3 length: 14 residues. CDR3 DNA: TGTGCCAGCAGCTTAGATCTTAGCGGGAGAACGCAGTACTTC. Amino acids: CASSLDLSGRTQYF.

The chain joins TRBV7-3 to TRBJ2-7; maybe TRBD2 (5 bases). The CDR3 length is 16 residues. Trimming stripped 5 bases from V and 3 bases from J, with 20 bases between. CDR1 and CDR2 (germline): SGHTA, FQGTGA. The CDR3 nucleotides read TGTGCCAGCAGCCCCGTCGCCAGCGCCGAGGGCTACGAGCAGTACTTC. Its protein product is CASSPVASAEGYEQYF. Full variable domain (outside the CDR3, taken from reference TRBV7-3 and TRBJ2-7): GAGVSQTPSNKVTEKGKYVELRCDPISGHTALYWYRQSLGQGPEFLIYFQGTGAADDSGLPNDRFFAVRPEGSVSTLKIQRTERGDSAVYLCASSPVASAEGYEQYFGPGTRLTVT.

The rearrangement links TRBV9 to TRBJ2-3; possibly TRBD2 for D (5 bases). Between the trimmed V and J ends, which lost 2 bases and 1 base, there was a span of 11 bases. CDR3 length: 15 amino acids. From germline, CDR1 is SGDLS and CDR2 YYNGEE. CDR3: CASSVGIIGTDTQYF. CDR3 sequence (DNA): TGTGCCAGCAGCGTCGGGATAATCGGCACAGATACGCAGTATTTT. Combining the CDR3 with reference TRBV9 and TRBJ2-3 gives the whole variable domain DSGVTQTPKHLITATGQRVTLRCSPRSGDLSVYWYQQSLDQGLQFLIQYYNGEERAKGNILERFSAQQFPDLHSELNLSSLELGDSALYFCASSVGIIGTDTQYFGPGTRLTVL.

This chain connects TRBV4-1 to TRBJ1-2; 11 bases are a match to TRBD1. Germline lookup yields CDR1 MGHRA and CDR2 YSYEKL. V was clipped by 0 bases and J by 6 bases; unmatched bases: 6. The CDR3 extends over 16 amino acids. This chain's CDR3 is CASSQEGDRGENGYTF. CDR3 sequence (DNA): TGCGCCAGCAGCCAAGAAGGGGACAGGGGGGAGAATGGCTACACCTTC.

Only a few counts were recorded for this clone. The gene calls are TRBV15 and TRBJ1-1; D perhaps matches TRBD1 (6 bases). Germline values: CDR1 LNHNV, CDR2 YYDKDF (reference sequence). Trimming removed 1 base at V and 4 bases at J, with 13 bases between. This CDR3 spans 15 amino acids. The CDR3 loop reads CATSRAMGGPTEAFF. CDR3 bases: TGTGCCACCAGCAGAGCAATGGGGGGGCCCACTGAAGCTTTCTTT.

The chain joins TRBV11-2 to TRBJ2-1; 11 bases line up with TRBD2. Germline values: CDR1 SGHAT, CDR2 FQNNGV. There are 16 residues in the CDR3. The J segment lost 7 bases and the V segment lost 3 bases, leaving 8 bases of the junction unmatched. The CDR3 protein is CASSFSGRALMNEQFF. The CDR3 coding sequence is TGTGCCAGCAGCTTTAGCGGGAGGGCCCTTATGAATGAGCAGTTCTTC.

This clone was counted once. V gene TRBV5-1 combines with J gene TRBJ2-1, with D uncertain. The CDR3 has 13 amino acids. With 0 bases removed from V and 5 bases from J, the gap between germline ends came to 6 bases. CDR1 is SGHRS, CDR2 YFSETQ, per germline. This chain's CDR3 is CASSLDSNNEQFF. The CDR3 nucleotides read TGCGCCAGCAGCTTGGACTCTAACAATGAGCAGTTCTTC. Complete variable domain (other parts from reference TRBV5-1 and TRBJ2-1): KAGVTQTPRYLIKTRGQQVTLSCSPISGHRSVSWYQQTPGQGLQFLFEYFSETQRNKGNFPGRFSGRQFSNSRSEMNVSTLELGDSALYLCASSLDSNNEQFFGPGTRLTVL.

The rearrangement uses TRBV30 and TRBJ2-3, with D possibly TRBD1 on 6 matching bases. This CDR3 comprises 14 residues. V dropped 3 bases and J dropped 1 base, with 11 bases sitting between them. Germline CDR1 is GTSNPN and CDR2 is SVGIG (reference sequence). The CDR3 DNA reads as TGTGCCTGGAGGGACAGCACACGCACAGATACGCAGTATTTT. Its translation is CAWRDSTRTDTQYF.

The V gene is TRBV27, the J gene TRBJ2-1; 7 nucleotides line up with TRBD2. The CDR3 extends over 12 amino acids. The J segment lost 7 bases and the V segment lost 5 bases, leaving 2 bases of the junction unmatched. Germline assignment: CDR1 MNHEY and CDR2 SMNVEV (reference sequence). The CDR3 sequence is CASSPRENEQFF. The CDR3 bases are TGTGCCAGCAGTCCGCGGGAGAATGAGCAGTTCTTC.

This chain connects TRBV7-3 to TRBJ2-2; 11 bases map to TRBD1. V gave up 4 bases and J gave up 1 base; unmatched junction bases: 5. This CDR3 is 17 amino acids long. The germline CDR1 and CDR2 sequences are SGHTA and FQGTGA. The CDR3 loop is CASSSLGTGGNTGELFF. For the CDR3, the DNA is TGTGCCAGCAGCTCCCTCGGGACAGGGGGGAACACCGGGGAGCTGTTTTTT. The variable domain in full, completed from reference TRBV7-3 and TRBJ2-2, reads GAGVSQTPSNKVTEKGKYVELRCDPISGHTALYWYRQSLGQGPEFLIYFQGTGAADDSGLPNDRFFAVRPEGSVSTLKIQRTERGDSAVYLCASSSLGTGGNTGELFFGEGSRLTVL.

This clone turned up a few times. The rearrangement uses TRBV7-9 and TRBJ1-4; no reliable D call. Germline V gene lookup returns CDR1 SEHNR and CDR2 FQNEAQ (reference sequence). V was pared by 4 bases and J by 8 bases, with 8 bases between. This CDR3 region has 12 residues. The CDR3 reads CASSYIGEKLFF. The CDR3 nucleotides are TGTGCCAGCAGCTACATTGGCGAAAAACTGTTTTTT.